These 7 T cell receptor beta chains were sequenced from one sample in a study of OX40 agonist ivuxolimab in advanced cancers. TCRdb's copy holds only in-frame clones and misses some; the assay was immunoSEQ multiplex PCR. Among 100,000 to 110,000 clones listed, about 91% were seen once. The source material was CD4+ or CD8+ T cells sorted from blood, sampled in a trial of the OX40 agonist ivuxolimab. The receptors were sampled from an adult with an advanced solid tumor such as melanoma, head and neck, liver or kidney cancer.

The rearrangement joins TRBV4-3 to TRBJ1-4, with D perhaps matching TRBD1 (5 bases). CDR3 length: 16 residues. Germline V gene data show CDR1 as LGHNA and CDR2 as YSLEER. V was cut by 4 bases and J by 8 bases, with 20 bases left in between. The CDR3 DNA reads TGCGCCAGCAGCCCTCTCACGGTCGAACAGGTCGAAAAACTGTTTTTT. Its translation: CASSPLTVEQVEKLFF.

The chain combines TRBV5-1 with TRBJ2-3; D call uncertain. The CDR3 has 13 residues. CDR1 SGHRS and CDR2 YFSETQ come from the germline V gene. The V end was cut by 0 bases, the J end by 5 bases, with 7 bases between. The CDR3 DNA is TGCGCCAGCAGCTTGGGAGACGGAGATACGCAGTATTTT. This translates into CASSLGDGDTQYF.

V is TRBV7-9 and J is TRBJ2-1, with a possible D match to TRBD1 (5 bases). The CDR3 length is 14 residues. V was pared by 5 bases and J by 7 bases, with 15 bases between. The germline gives CDR1 SEHNR, CDR2 FQNEAQ (reference sequence). CDR3 sequence: CASSPDSQTNEQFF. CDR3 in DNA: TGTGCCAGCAGCCCCGACAGCCAAACTAATGAGCAGTTCTTC.

The CDR3 protein is CASSPGQGFYQPQHF. DNA for the CDR3: TGTGCCAGCAGCCCGGGACAGGGGTTTTATCAGCCCCAGCATTTT. The rearrangement links TRBV28 to TRBJ1-5, with 10 bases fitting TRBD1. V gave up 6 bases and J gave up 5 bases; unmatched junction bases: 7. Germline CDR1 is MDHEN and CDR2 is SYDVKM. The CDR3 consists of 15 residues. The full variable domain, completed using reference TRBV28 and TRBJ1-5, is DVKVTQSSRYLVKRTGEKVFLECVQDMDHENMFWYRQDPGLGLRLIYFSYDVKMKEKGDIPEGYSVSREKKERFSLILESASTNQTSMYLCASSPGQGFYQPQHFGDGTRLSIL.

This sequence joins TRBV6-6 and TRBJ1-2, with D perhaps TRBD1 (5 bases). Germline CDR1 MNHNY, CDR2 SVGAGI (reference sequence). The CDR3 has 14 amino acids. V shed 6 bases and J shed 0 bases, with 11 bases lying between them. CDR3 residues: CASRGGGANYGYTF. The DNA for the CDR3 is TGTGCCAGCAGGGGCGGAGGGGCTAACTATGGCTACACCTTC.

The gene calls are TRBV7-2 and TRBJ2-1; D may be TRBD2 (5 bases). The CDR3 sequence is 11 residues long. CDR1 SGHTA and CDR2 FQGNSA come from the germline V gene. Trimming shortened V by 5 bases and J by 15 bases, and 14 bases separated the two germline ends. The CDR3 nucleotides read TGTGCCAGCAGCCAAGCCGGGGTCGGGTTCTTC. This encodes CASSQAGVGFF.

V gene TRBV7-2 combines with J gene TRBJ2-5; the D is unclear. Germline V CDR1 and CDR2: SGHTA, FQGNSA. The CDR3 totals 13 residues. V was shortened by 3 bases and J by 2 bases, with 7 bases between the two germline ends. The CDR3 protein is CASSFSRQETQYF. CDR3 bases: TGTGCCAGCAGCTTCTCTAGGCAAGAGACCCAGTACTTC.